This T cell receptor beta chain was recovered during a study of blood T cells in healthy people across ages. Study results and limitations: Long-lived donors exceeded aged donors in naive CD4+ cells and diversity.

Germline V CDR1 and CDR2: SGHDT, YYEEEE. The CDR3 is made up of 17 amino acids. Trimming stripped 4 bases from V and 0 bases from J, with 16 bases between. The authors ran a second PCR of about 6 to 11 cycles using a sample-barcoded 5' primer and a J-beta primer mix. A single record per CDR3 protein comes from TCRdb applying MiXCR to the 5' RACE reads. The table has roughly 1,100,000 distinct CDR3 sequences, about 25% seen once. Regarding this clonotype: Its matching antigen is unknown.

This same sample was also taken into another study, of T cells of mothers and their children. That publication notes: The output of TCR recombination is shaped by thymic selection similarly in related and unrelated pairs.

The sequenced sample consisted of blood. This TCR came from a girl aged 2 to 9 in good health. The chain uses TRBV5-6 and TRBJ2-2; D perhaps matches TRBD1 (6 bases). The CDR3 bases are TGTGCCAGCAGCCCGGGCAGGGACATCGCGAACACCGGGGAGCTGTTTTTT. This sequence encodes CASSPGRDIANTGELFF.